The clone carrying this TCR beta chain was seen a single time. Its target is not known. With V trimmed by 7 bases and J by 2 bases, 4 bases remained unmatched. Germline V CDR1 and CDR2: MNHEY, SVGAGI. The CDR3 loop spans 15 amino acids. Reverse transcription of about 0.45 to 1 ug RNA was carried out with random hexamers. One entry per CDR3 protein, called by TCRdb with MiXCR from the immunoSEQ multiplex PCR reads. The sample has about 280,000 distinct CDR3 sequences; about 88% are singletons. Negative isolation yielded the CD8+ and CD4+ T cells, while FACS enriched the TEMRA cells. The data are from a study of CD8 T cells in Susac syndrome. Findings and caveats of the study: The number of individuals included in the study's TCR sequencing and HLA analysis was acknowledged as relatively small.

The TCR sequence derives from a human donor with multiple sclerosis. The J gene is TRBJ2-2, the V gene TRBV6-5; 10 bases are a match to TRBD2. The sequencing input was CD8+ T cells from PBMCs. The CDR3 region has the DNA TGTGCCAGCACTACTAGCGGGGAAAACACCGGGGAGCTGTTTTTT. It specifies CASTTSGENTGELFF.